These T cell receptor beta chains were read from a single sample in a study of cytomegalovirus exposure and HLA in healthy donors. Method: immunoSEQ multiplex PCR; TCRdb's copy keeps in-frame clones and lacks some. Seen here are fewer than 150,000 clones, approximately 83% observed once, and the top ten hold 3.5% to 5%. The sequenced sample was PBMCs. These TCRs come from a man aged 35-49 years in good health and CMV-seropositive. Both conserved end residues are part of each CDR3. A D gene is named only where the DNA matches it firmly. Only part of the rows carry a size: once, few, many, or a class if the clone is expanded.

D gene,V gene,J gene,clone size,CDR3 protein,CDR3 DNA
-,TRBV7-9,TRBJ1-5,-,CSSSRVDTQPQHF,TGTTCCAGCAGTCGGGTGGATACTCAGCCCCAGCATTTT
TRBD2,TRBV7-9,TRBJ2-3,few,CASSLSLAGNADTQYF,TGTGCCAGCAGCTTAAGTCTAGCGGGGAATGCGGATACGCAGTATTTT
-,TRBV6-5,TRBJ1-4,-,CAIRGGGLEKLFF,TGTGCCATTAGAGGGGGGGGTTTGGAAAAACTGTTTTTT
-,TRBV7-9,TRBJ1-5,-,CASSFWDTNQPQHF,TGTGCCAGCAGCTTTTGGGACACAAATCAGCCCCAGCATTTT
-,TRBV5-5,TRBJ2-2,-,CASSRNTGELFF,TGTGCCAGCAGTCGTAATACCGGGGAGCTGTTTTTT
-,TRBV19,TRBJ1-4,-,CASSPYTAGNEKLFF,TGTGCCAGTAGTCCCTACACCGCGGGTAATGAAAAACTGTTTTTT
-,TRBV7-3,TRBJ1-2,once,CASSPGHGGGPYGYTF,TGTGCCAGCAGCCCCGGACACGGCGGCGGCCCCTATGGCTACACCTTC
-,TRBV6-1,TRBJ1-6,-,CASSETGAYSPLHF,TGTGCCAGCAGTGAAACAGGCGCCTATTCACCCCTCCACTTT
TRBD2,TRBV19,TRBJ2-1,-,CASRPWPSGGTHYNEQFF,TGTGCCAGTAGGCCCTGGCCTAGCGGGGGGACTCACTACAATGAGCAGTTCTTC
TRBD1,TRBV27,TRBJ1-5,-,CASSPQTGDQPQHF,TGTGCCAGCAGTCCCCAGACAGGGGACCAGCCCCAGCATTTT
TRBD1,TRBV19,TRBJ1-2,-,CASSIEQGVKGYGYTF,TGTGCCAGTAGTATTGAACAGGGGGTCAAGGGCTATGGCTACACCTTC
TRBD1,TRBV9,TRBJ2-7,-,CASSVEGGNDEQYF,TGTGCCAGCAGCGTAGAAGGGGGCAACGACGAGCAGTACTTC
TRBD1,TRBV6-6,TRBJ2-5,-,CASIDRDNYWETQYF,TGTGCCAGCATCGACAGGGATAATTATTGGGAGACCCAGTACTTC
-,TRBV18,TRBJ2-6,once,CASSPLAGSSGANVLTF,TGTGCCAGCTCACCACTGGCAGGGTCGAGTGGGGCCAACGTCCTGACTTTC
TRBD1,TRBV5-6,TRBJ1-5,-,CASSLRSRQGVIDNQPQHF,TGTGCCAGCAGCTTGAGGTCCCGACAGGGGGTGATCGACAATCAGCCCCAGCATTTT
-,TRBV2,TRBJ2-7,-,CASSPQGPYEQYF,TGTGCCAGCAGCCCCCAGGGTCCCTACGAGCAGTACTTC
TRBD1,TRBV5-1,TRBJ1-2,-,CASSLEGQGASGYTF,TGCGCCAGCAGCTTGGAGGGACAGGGGGCTTCTGGCTACACCTTC
TRBD2,TRBV18,TRBJ2-7,-,CASSLGLAGTYEQYF,TGTGCCAGCTCACTAGGACTAGCGGGGACCTACGAGCAGTACTTC
-,TRBV5-1,TRBJ2-1,-,CASSSTRYNEQFF,TGCGCCAGCAGTTCCACTAGATACAATGAGCAGTTCTTC
TRBD2,TRBV10-1,TRBJ2-7,-,CASSVSGSYEQYF,TGCGCCAGCAGTGTGAGCGGGAGCTACGAGCAGTACTTC
TRBD1,TRBV6-5,TRBJ1-6,-,CASSYSFRLRGPLHF,TGTGCCAGCAGTTACTCGTTCCGACTCAGGGGGCCCCTCCACTTT
TRBD2,TRBV7-9,TRBJ2-7,-,CASSFLAGDGEQYF,TGTGCCAGCAGCTTTTTGGCGGGAGACGGCGAGCAGTACTTC
-,TRBV9,TRBJ1-1,-,CASSLRTTTEAFF,TGTGCCAGCAGCCTCCGGACAACAACTGAAGCTTTCTTT
TRBD1,TRBV4-1,TRBJ1-5,-,CASSQDRGDQPQHF,TGCGCCAGCAGCCAAGACAGGGGGGATCAGCCCCAGCATTTT
-,TRBV29-1,TRBJ1-4,-,CSVRSSSEKLFF,TGCAGCGTTAGATCAAGCTCTGAAAAACTGTTTTTT
TRBD1,TRBV30,TRBJ1-3,-,CAWSYPGGSGNTIYF,TGTGCCTGGAGTTATCCAGGGGGCTCTGGAAACACCATATATTTT
-,TRBV19,TRBJ1-1,-,CASSRDRQMNTEAFF,TGTGCCAGTAGTCGTGACAGGCAAATGAACACTGAAGCTTTCTTT
-,TRBV7-2,TRBJ2-3,-,CASSLVQRFTDTQYF,TGTGCCAGCAGCTTAGTCCAGCGCTTCACAGATACGCAGTATTTT
-,TRBV5-8,TRBJ2-5,-,CASSLMYEFSETQYF,TGTGCCAGCAGCTTAATGTACGAGTTTTCTGAGACCCAGTACTTC
-,TRBV18,TRBJ1-2,once,CASSPGGGRSYGYTF,TGTGCCAGCTCACCAGGCGGGGGAAGGTCCTATGGCTACACCTTC
TRBD2,TRBV5-5,TRBJ2-7,-,CASSPKVGGVTSGEQYF,TGTGCCAGCAGCCCCAAGGTGGGAGGGGTCACATCGGGGGAGCAGTACTTC
TRBD1,TRBV7-2,TRBJ1-2,-,CASSPDRANYGYTF,TGTGCCAGCAGCCCGGACAGGGCAAACTATGGCTACACCTTC
TRBD1,TRBV6-5,TRBJ1-1,-,CASSEDRGRRTEAFF,TGTGCCAGCAGCGAGGACAGGGGGCGGCGAACTGAAGCTTTCTTT
-,TRBV5-6,TRBJ1-5,-,CASSTSSGWDPYSNQPQHF,TGTGCCAGCAGCACAAGTTCAGGGTGGGATCCTTATAGCAATCAGCCCCAGCATTTT
TRBD2,TRBV27,TRBJ2-2,-,CASSLLGAGGLGGGELFF,TGTGCCAGCAGTTTACTCGGTGCGGGAGGGCTGGGTGGCGGGGAGCTGTTTTTT
-,TRBV27,TRBJ1-5,-,CASSLIPRDQPQHF,TGTGCCAGCAGTTTAATACCCCGAGATCAGCCCCAGCATTTT
-,TRBV6-5,TRBJ2-1,once,CASSPDTLGYEQFF,TGTGCCAGCAGTCCCGACACACTAGGTTATGAGCAGTTCTTC
-,TRBV4-3,TRBJ1-2,-,CASSHLRGRGKDGYTF,TGCGCCAGCAGCCACCTAAGGGGCAGGGGAAAGGATGGCTACACCTTC
TRBD1,TRBV7-9,TRBJ1-4,-,CASSLDPGQGVEKLFF,TGTGCCAGCAGCTTAGATCCGGGACAGGGAGTCGAAAAACTGTTTTTT
TRBD1,TRBV7-8,TRBJ1-5,once,CASSRGQGSQPQHF,TGTGCCAGCAGCAGAGGACAGGGATCGCAGCCCCAGCATTTT
TRBD2,TRBV7-8,TRBJ2-1,-,CASSTVSGGFTYNEQFF,TGTGCCAGCAGCACCGTTAGCGGGGGCTTTACATACAATGAGCAGTTCTTC
-,TRBV18,TRBJ1-4,once,CASSSGTPGRKLFF,TGTGCCAGCTCATCCGGGACACCGGGACGCAAACTGTTTTTT
-,TRBV7-9,TRBJ1-2,-,CASSFPGSFYGYTF,TGTGCCAGCAGCTTCCCAGGGTCCTTTTATGGCTACACCTTC
-,TRBV7-8,TRBJ2-4,-,CASSLGGGQAAGYF,TGTGCCAGCAGCTTAGGCGGGGGACAGGCCGCCGGGTACTTC
TRBD1,TRBV30,TRBJ1-5,-,CAWSTGVSNQPQHF,TGTGCCTGGAGTACAGGGGTGAGCAATCAGCCCCAGCATTTT